These 7 T cell receptor beta chains share one sample of origin, sequenced in a study of OX40 agonist ivuxolimab in advanced cancers. The repertoire was sequenced with immunoSEQ multiplex PCR; TCRdb's copy has only in-frame clones and lacks some. The sample has 60,000 to 75,000 clones; roughly 84% are singletons. The material was CD4+ or CD8+ T cells sorted from blood, obtained in a trial of the OX40 agonist ivuxolimab. These receptors all stem from an adult with an advanced solid tumor such as melanoma, head and neck, liver or kidney cancer.

This clone appeared many times. The V and J genes are TRBV4-1 and TRBJ2-7, with 9 bases lining up with TRBD1. The CDR3 sequence is 15 residues long. The germline V gene has CDR1 MGHRA and CDR2 YSYEKL. Trimming cost V 6 bases and J 0 bases; bases outside gene matches: 6. The CDR3 sequence: CASSYGTGSSYEQYF. The CDR3 region has the DNA TGCGCCAGCAGTTACGGGACAGGGTCCTCCTACGAGCAGTACTTC.

The chain joins TRBV7-9 to TRBJ1-4; D remains unclear. This CDR3 has 14 residues. V shed 4 bases and J shed 2 bases, with 8 bases lying between them. Germline CDR1 and CDR2: SEHNR and FQNEAQ (reference sequence). The CDR3 here is CASSSRVTNEKLFF. The CDR3 region has the DNA TGTGCCAGCAGCTCTAGGGTCACTAATGAAAAACTGTTTTTT.

The gene calls are TRBV5-1 and TRBJ2-5, with TRBD2 matching over 7 bases. V shed 1 base and J 5 bases; nucleotides not matched to a gene: 8. Germline CDR1 SGHRS, CDR2 YFSETQ. The CDR3 is 15 residues long. The CDR3 DNA is TGCGCCAGCAGCTTGAGTTTGGCGGGGGTGGAGACCCAGTACTTC. Translated: CASSLSLAGVETQYF.

This chain links TRBV19 with TRBJ2-1, with D possibly matching TRBD1 (5 bases). There are 15 residues in the CDR3. CDR1 and CDR2 from the germline V gene are LNHDA and SQIVND (reference sequence). Trimming left V 3 bases short and J 2 bases short, with 11 bases between. The chain's CDR3 is CASSITDRTYNEQFF. The CDR3 coding sequence is TGTGCCAGTAGTATCACCGACAGAACCTACAATGAGCAGTTCTTC.

The chain recombines TRBV7-9 with TRBJ2-5; 8 positions agree with TRBD2. The CDR3 sequence is 15 residues long. Trimming took 1 base from V and 5 from J; bases not matched to a gene: 6. Germline V gives CDR1 SEHNR, CDR2 FQNEAQ (reference sequence). The CDR3 bases are TGTGCCAGCAGCTTAGTGTCTAGCGGGCGGGAGACCCAGTACTTC. Translated: CASSLVSSGRETQYF.

The chain carries TRBV11-2 and TRBJ2-7; 7 nucleotides line up with TRBD1. The CDR3 loop spans 15 amino acids. Germline-derived CDR1 and CDR2 are SGHAT and FQNNGV. The trim removed 5 bases at V and 2 bases at J, leaving 9 bases unmatched. The CDR3 spells CASSIGSGQPYEQYF. CDR3 DNA: TGTGCCAGCAGCATCGGCTCGGGACAGCCCTACGAGCAGTACTTC. Full variable domain (outside the CDR3, taken from reference TRBV11-2 and TRBJ2-7): EAGVAQSPRYKIIEKRQSVAFWCNPISGHATLYWYQQILGQGPKLLIQFQNNGVVDDSQLPKDRFSAERLKGVDSTLKIQPAKLEDSAVYLCASSIGSGQPYEQYFGPGTRLTVT.

V usage is TRBV10-3 and J usage is TRBJ1-6; D gene uncertain. The V gene's germline CDR1 is ENHRY and CDR2 SYGVKD. This CDR3 has 14 residues. With 2 bases removed from V and 8 bases from J, the gap between germline ends came to 10 bases. CDR3 nucleotides: TGTGCCATCAGTGAGCGGGGTGAAGATTCACCCCTCCACTTT. This gives the protein CAISERGEDSPLHF.